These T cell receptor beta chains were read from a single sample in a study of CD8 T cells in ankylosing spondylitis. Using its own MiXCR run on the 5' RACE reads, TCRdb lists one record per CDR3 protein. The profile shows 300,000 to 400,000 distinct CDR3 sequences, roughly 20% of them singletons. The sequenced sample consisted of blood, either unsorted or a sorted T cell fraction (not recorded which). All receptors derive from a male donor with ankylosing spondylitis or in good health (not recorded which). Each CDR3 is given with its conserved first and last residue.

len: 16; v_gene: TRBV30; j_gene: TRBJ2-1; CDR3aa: CAWTSGNPQIYNEQFF
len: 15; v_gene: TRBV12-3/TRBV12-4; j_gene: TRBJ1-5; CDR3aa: CASSLQVRLNQPQHF
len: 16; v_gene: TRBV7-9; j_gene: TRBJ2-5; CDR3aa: CASSQAGTGDLETQYF
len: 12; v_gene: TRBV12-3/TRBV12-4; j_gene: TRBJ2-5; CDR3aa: CASSFLKETQYF
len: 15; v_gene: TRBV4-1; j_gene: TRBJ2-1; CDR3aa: CASTSGPSSYNEQFF
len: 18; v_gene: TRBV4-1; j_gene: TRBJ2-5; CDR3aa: CASSHRSRLAGPPETQYF
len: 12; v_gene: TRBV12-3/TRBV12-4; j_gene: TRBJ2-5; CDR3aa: CASSQRMETQYF
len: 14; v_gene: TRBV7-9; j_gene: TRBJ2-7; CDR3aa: CASSLGDGLYEQYF
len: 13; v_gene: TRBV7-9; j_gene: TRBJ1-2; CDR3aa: CASSLAGPYGYTF
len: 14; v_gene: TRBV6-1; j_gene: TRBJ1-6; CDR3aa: CASSITGGTSPLHF
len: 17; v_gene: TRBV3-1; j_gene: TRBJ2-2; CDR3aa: CASSQGLAGVITGELFF
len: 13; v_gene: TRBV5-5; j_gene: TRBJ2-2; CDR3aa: CASSLYITGELFF
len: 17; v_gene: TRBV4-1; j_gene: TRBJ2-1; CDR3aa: CASSQAPLAGGHNEQFF
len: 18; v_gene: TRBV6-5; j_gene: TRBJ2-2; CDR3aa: CASSLFQGATMGTGELFF
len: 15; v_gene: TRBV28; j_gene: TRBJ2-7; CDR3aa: CASSYQGAGGYEQYF
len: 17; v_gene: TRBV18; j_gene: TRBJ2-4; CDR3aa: CASSPPGNRVVENIQYF
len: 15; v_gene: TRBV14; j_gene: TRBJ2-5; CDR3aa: CASSQVSPSVETQYF
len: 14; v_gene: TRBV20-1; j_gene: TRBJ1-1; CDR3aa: CSARVVGANTEAFF
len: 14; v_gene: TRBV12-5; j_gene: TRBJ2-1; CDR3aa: CASGPGTGVNEQFF
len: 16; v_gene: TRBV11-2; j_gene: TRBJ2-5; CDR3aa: CASSSSWGLGQETQYF